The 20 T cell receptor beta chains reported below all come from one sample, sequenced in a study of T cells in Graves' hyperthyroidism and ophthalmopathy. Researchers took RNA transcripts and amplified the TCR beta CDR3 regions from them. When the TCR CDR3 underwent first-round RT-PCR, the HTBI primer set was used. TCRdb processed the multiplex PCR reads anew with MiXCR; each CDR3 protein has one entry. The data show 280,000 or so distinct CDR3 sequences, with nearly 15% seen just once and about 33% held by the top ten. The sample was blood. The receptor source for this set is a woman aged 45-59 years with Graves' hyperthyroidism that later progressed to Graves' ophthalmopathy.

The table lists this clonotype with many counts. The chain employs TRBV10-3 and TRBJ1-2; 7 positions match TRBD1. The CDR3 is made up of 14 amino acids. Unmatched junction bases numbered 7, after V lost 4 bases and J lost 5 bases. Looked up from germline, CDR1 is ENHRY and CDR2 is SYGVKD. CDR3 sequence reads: CAISAAGGEYGYTF. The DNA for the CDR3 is TGTGCCATCAGTGCGGCAGGGGGAGAGTATGGCTACACCTTC.

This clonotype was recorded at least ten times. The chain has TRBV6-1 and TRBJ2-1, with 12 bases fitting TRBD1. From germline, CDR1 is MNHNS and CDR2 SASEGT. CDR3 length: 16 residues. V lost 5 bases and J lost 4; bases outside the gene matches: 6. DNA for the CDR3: TGTGCCAGCAGTCACCGGGACAGGGGGCCTTACAATGAGCAGTTCTTC. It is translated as CASSHRDRGPYNEQFF.

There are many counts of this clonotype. CDR3 sequence reads: CASSQVASGGPTDTQYF. DNA for the CDR3: TGTGCCAGCAGCCAAGTGGCGTCGGGGGGGCCCACAGATACGCAGTATTTT. The genes are TRBV3-1 and TRBJ2-3, with TRBD2 matching over 8 bases. Germline V gene sequence: CDR1 LGHDT, CDR2 YNNKEL (reference sequence). The CDR3 contains 17 residues. After removal of 1 base from V and 2 bases from J, the junction contained 8 bases not matched to a gene.

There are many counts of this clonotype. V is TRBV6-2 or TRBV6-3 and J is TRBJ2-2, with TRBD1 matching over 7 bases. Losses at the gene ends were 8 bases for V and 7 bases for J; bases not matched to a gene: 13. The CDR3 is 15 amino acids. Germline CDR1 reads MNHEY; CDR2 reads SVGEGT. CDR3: CASSTRRGRGGELFF. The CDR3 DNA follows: TGTGCCAGCTCCACCCGAAGGGGGCGAGGCGGGGAGCTGTTTTTT.

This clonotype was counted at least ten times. The CDR3 spells CASSATSGEFYNEQFF. The CDR3 DNA follows: TGTGCCAGCAGCGCTACTAGCGGGGAGTTCTACAATGAGCAGTTCTTC. The chain recombines TRBV7-8 with TRBJ2-1; 10 bases line up with TRBD2. Germline V gene sequence: CDR1 SGHVS, CDR2 FQNEAQ. The CDR3 runs 16 residues. The V and J ends lost 5 bases and 3 bases, in that order; junction bases with no gene match: 7.

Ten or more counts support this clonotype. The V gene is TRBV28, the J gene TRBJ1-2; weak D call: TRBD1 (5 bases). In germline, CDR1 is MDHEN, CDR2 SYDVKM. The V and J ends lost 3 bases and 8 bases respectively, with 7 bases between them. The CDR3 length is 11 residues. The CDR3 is CASSLWGGYTF. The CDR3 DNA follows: TGTGCCAGCAGTTTGTGGGGGGGCTACACCTTC.

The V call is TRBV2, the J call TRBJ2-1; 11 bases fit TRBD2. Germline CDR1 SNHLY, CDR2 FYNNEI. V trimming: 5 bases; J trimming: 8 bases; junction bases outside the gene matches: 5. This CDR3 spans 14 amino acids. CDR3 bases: TGTGCCAGCAGTTCAGGACTAGCGGGCCATGAGCAGTTCTTC. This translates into CASSSGLAGHEQFF.

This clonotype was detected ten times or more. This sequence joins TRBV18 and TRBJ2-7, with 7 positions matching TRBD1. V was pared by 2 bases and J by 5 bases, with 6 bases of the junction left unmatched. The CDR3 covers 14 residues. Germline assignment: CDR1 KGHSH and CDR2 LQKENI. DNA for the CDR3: TGTGCCAGCTCACCAGGGACAGAAATTGACGAGCAGTACTTC. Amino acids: CASSPGTEIDEQYF.

The CDR3 sequence is CALSGYKNEQFF. DNA of the CDR3: TGTGCCCTCAGCGGGTATAAGAATGAGCAGTTCTTC. The chain joins TRBV7-3 to TRBJ2-1, with D possibly matching TRBD2 (6 bases). Germline assignment: CDR1 SGHTA and CDR2 FQGTGA. The CDR3 is 12 amino acids. V dropped 11 bases and J dropped 7 bases, with 15 bases sitting between them.

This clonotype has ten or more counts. CDR3 in amino acids: CACLTSSQYEQYF. Here the CDR3 DNA reads TGTGCCTGCTTGACTAGCTCTCAATACGAGCAGTACTTC. The chain is built from TRBV30 and TRBJ2-7, with TRBD2 matching 7 bases. Unmatched junction bases numbered 9, after V lost 6 bases and J lost 4 bases. This CDR3 region has 13 residues. Per the germline V gene, CDR1 is GTSNPN and CDR2 is SVGIG (reference sequence).

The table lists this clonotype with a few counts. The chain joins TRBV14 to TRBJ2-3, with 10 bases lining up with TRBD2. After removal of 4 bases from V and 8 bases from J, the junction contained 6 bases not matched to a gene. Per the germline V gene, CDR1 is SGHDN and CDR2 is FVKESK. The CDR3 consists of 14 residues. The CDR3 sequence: CASSRSGRALTQYF. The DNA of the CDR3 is TGTGCCAGCAGCCGAAGCGGGAGGGCGCTTACGCAGTATTTT.

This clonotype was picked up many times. CDR3 sequence: CASSLRRGGGVNEQFF. The CDR3 DNA reads as TGTGCCAGCAGCTTACGGCGCGGAGGGGGGGTGAATGAGCAGTTCTTC. V is TRBV7-9 and J is TRBJ2-1, with TRBD2 as a possible D gene (7 bases). The CDR3 is 16 amino acids. Germline CDR1 SEHNR, CDR2 FQNEAQ (reference sequence). The V and J ends lost 2 bases and 7 bases respectively, with 18 bases between them.

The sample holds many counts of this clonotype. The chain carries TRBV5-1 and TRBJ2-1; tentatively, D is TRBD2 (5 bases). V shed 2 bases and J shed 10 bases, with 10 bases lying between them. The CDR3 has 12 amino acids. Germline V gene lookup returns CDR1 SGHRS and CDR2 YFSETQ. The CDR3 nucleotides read TGCGCCAGCAGCTTACAAGCGGAAGAGCAGTTCTTC. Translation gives CASSLQAEEQFF.

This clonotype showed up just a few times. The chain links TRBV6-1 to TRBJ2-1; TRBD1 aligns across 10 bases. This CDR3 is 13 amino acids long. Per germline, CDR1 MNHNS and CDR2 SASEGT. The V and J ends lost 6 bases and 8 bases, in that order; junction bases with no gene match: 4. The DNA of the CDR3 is TGTGCCAGCAGCCCCGGGACAGGGGATGAGCAGTTCTTC. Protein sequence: CASSPGTGDEQFF.

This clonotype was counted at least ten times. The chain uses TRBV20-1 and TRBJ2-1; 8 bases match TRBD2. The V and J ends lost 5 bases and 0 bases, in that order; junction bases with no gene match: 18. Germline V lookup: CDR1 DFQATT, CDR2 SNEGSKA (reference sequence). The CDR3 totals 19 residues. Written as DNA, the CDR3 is TGCAGTGCTGGGAAATCGGGACTAGTTATAGTTGGCTCCTACAATGAGCAGTTCTTC. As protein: CSAGKSGLVIVGSYNEQFF.

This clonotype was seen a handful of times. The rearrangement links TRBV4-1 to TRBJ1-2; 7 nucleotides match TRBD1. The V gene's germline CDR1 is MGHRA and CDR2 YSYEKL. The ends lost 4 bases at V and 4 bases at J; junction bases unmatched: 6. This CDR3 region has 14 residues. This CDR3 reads CASSPPGGSYGYTF. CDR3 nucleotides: TGCGCCAGCAGCCCGCCAGGGGGAAGCTATGGCTACACCTTC.

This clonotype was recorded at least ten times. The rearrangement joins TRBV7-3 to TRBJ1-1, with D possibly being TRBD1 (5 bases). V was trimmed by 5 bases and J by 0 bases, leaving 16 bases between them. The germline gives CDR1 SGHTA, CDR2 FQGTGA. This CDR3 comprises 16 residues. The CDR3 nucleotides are TGTGCCAGCAGCCCTCACCAGGGACGGCTGAACACTGAAGCTTTCTTT. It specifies CASSPHQGRLNTEAFF.

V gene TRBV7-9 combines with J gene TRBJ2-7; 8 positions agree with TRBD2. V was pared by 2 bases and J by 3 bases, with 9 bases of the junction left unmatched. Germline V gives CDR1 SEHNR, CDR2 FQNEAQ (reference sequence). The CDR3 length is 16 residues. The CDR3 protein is CASSLNGASGRYEQYF. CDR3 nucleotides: TGTGCCAGCAGCTTAAACGGGGCTAGCGGGCGCTACGAGCAGTACTTC.

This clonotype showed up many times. The CDR3 coding sequence is TGTGCCAGCACCCAGGACGGGGACACTGAAGCTTTCTTT. Its protein product is CASTQDGDTEAFF. This chain joins TRBV6-1 and TRBJ1-1; D remains unclear. The V gene lost 7 bases and the J gene lost 3 bases, with 12 bases spanning the gap. This CDR3 region has 13 residues. CDR1 is MNHNS, CDR2 SASEGT, per germline.

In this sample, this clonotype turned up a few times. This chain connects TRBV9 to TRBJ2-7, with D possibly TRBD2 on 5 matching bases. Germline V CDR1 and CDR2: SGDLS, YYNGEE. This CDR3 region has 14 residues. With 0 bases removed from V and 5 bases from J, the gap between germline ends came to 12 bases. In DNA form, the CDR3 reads TGTGCCAGCAGCGTAGGAGTCGGGGTACACGAGCAGTACTTC. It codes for CASSVGVGVHEQYF.